This TCR beta chain was identified in a study of blood T cell repertoires in COVID-19. Clones were read by immunoSEQ multiplex PCR, and TCRdb kept only the in-frame ones, dropping some. Among tens of thousands of clones listed, roughly nine tenths were seen once. The CDR3 is 14 residues long. The ends were cut back, 6 bases at V and 4 bases at J, with 13 bases in the middle. The germline CDR1 and CDR2 sequences are SGHAT and FQNNGV. This chain connects TRBV11-2 to TRBJ1-3; no definite D call. The sequenced material came from peripheral blood. The clonotype originates from a woman in her 70s with active COVID-19. The CDR3 DNA reads TGTGCCAGCAGGCACTCCAGAGGCGGAAACACCATATATTTT. Residues: CASRHSRGGNTIYF.